These 4 T cell receptor beta chains originate from one sample sequenced in a study of shared clonotypes between healthy human individuals (dated by TCRdb to about 2020). The method behind the library was the immunoSEQ multiplex PCR assay. TCRdb took this table from immuneACCESS and kept in-frame rearrangements with V and J called. Such tables lack part of the clones; where checked against another copy, unresolved V genes explain under half of the gap, and the rest is unexplained. Present in this sample are about half a million clones, approximately 80% of which were seen just once. The top ten clones comprise 12% of the sample. The sequenced sample consisted of PBMCs. The receptors originated from a woman in her thirties or forties in good health. Some clones in this sample may be carry-over from other donors' samples.

The chain uses TRBV10-3 and TRBJ2-7; D is unresolved. CDR1 ENHRY and CDR2 SYGVKD come from the germline V gene. The V end lost 0 bases, the J end lost 6 bases, and 12 bases lay between the germline ends. This CDR3 spans 14 amino acids. CDR3 amino acids: CAISESLGPGEQYF. The CDR3 region has the DNA TGTGCCATCAGTGAGTCATTAGGCCCGGGCGAGCAGTACTTC.

V usage is TRBV6-5 and J usage is TRBJ2-7, with 7 bases that match TRBD1. Trimming took 5 bases from V and 5 from J; bases not matched to a gene: 12. CDR3 size: 15 residues. Germline CDR1 and CDR2: MNHEY and SVGAGI. For the CDR3, the DNA is TGTGCCAGCAGTAAAGGGGGCTGGGTCTCAGACGAGCAGTACTTC. As protein: CASSKGGWVSDEQYF.

The chain couples TRBV6-1 to TRBJ1-1; D call uncertain. The length of the CDR3 is 14 residues. Trimming cost V 6 bases and J 3 bases, with 14 bases left between them. Germline CDR1 MNHNS, CDR2 SASEGT. The CDR3, as DNA: TGTGCCAGCAGGCCCGGACGGCCATACACTGAAGCTTTCTTT. Translating it yields CASRPGRPYTEAFF.

This chain connects TRBV4-3 to TRBJ2-7, with D possibly matching TRBD1 (5 bases). The V gene lost 3 bases and the J gene lost 2 bases, with 17 bases spanning the gap. The CDR3 is 16 amino acids. The germline V gene has CDR1 LGHNA and CDR2 YSLEER. This CDR3 is CASSHITGELTYEQYF. The CDR3, as DNA: TGCGCCAGCAGCCATATCACAGGTGAGCTGACCTACGAGCAGTACTTC.